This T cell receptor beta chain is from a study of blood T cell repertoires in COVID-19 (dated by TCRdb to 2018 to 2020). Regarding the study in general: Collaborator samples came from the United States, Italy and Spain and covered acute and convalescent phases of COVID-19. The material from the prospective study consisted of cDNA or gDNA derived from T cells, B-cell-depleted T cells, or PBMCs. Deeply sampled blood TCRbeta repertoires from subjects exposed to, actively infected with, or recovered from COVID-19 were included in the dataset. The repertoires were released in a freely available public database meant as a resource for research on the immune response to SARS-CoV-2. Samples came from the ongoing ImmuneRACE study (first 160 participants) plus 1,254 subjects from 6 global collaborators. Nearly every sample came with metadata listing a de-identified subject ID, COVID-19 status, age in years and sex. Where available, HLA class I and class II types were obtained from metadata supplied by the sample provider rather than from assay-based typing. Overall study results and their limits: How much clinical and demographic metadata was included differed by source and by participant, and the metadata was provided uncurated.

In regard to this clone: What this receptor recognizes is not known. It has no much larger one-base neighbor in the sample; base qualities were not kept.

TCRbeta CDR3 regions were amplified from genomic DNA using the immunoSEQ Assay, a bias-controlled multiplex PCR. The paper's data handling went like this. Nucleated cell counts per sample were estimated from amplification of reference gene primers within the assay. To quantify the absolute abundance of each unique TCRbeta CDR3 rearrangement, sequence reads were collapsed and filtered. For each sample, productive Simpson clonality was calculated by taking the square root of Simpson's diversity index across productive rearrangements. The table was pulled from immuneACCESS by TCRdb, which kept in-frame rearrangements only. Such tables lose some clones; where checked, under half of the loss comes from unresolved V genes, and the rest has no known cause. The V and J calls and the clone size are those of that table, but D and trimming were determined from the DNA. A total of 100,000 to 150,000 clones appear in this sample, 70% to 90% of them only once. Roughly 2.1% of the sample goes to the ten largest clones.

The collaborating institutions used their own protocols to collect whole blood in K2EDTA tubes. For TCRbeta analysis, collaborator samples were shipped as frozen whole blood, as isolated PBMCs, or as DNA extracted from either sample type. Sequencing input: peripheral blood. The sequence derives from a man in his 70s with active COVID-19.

The DNA sequence is as follows: TGTGCCAGTAGTAGCTCCTATCCCGGGACAGATACGCAGTATTTT. This encodes CASSSSYPGTDTQYF. The chain employs TRBV19 and TRBJ2-3, with the D gene not confidently named. The V end loses 4 bases and the J end loses 3 bases, and a stretch of 14 bases separates them. CDR1 LNHDA and CDR2 SQIVND are derived from the germline V gene (reference sequence). The CDR3, cysteine through phenylalanine, is 15 amino acids long. Of all the DNA, just the CDR3 is kept, 45 bases in frame from base 1.